The 12 T cell receptor beta chains below come from one sample, sequenced in a study of blood T cells in healthy people across ages (dated by TCRdb to the mid-2010s). The receptor library was made with 5' RACE. The sequencer was an Illumina HiSeq 2500. The second PCR ran for roughly 7 to 11 cycles and used a J-beta primer mix along with a sample-barcoded 5' primer. TCRdb reworked the public reads: Q25 trimming with fastp, MiXCR clone assembly, productive beta chains retained. Entries are consolidated by CDR3 protein sequence, retaining the most common genes and DNA. This sample comprises approximately 810,000 distinct CDR3 sequences, around 30% of them detected only once. About 18% of the sample lies in the top ten. The sequencing input was blood. Receptor source: a woman older than 75 in good health.

The gene calls are TRBV6-5 and TRBJ2-3; 7 bases line up with TRBD1. The CDR3 spans 15 residues. Germline V lookup: CDR1 MNHEY, CDR2 SVGAGI. V lost 6 bases to trimming and J lost 0 bases; unmatched junction nucleotides: 6. The CDR3 bases are TGTGCCAGCAGGCGACAGGGTTCCAGCACAGATACGCAGTATTTT. As protein: CASRRQGSSTDTQYF.

With respect to this clonotype: Relative to the germline gene, one junction end is altered; a read error may explain this. The CDR3 sequence is CAGSLGGYPTDTQYF. CDR3 in DNA: TGCGCCGGCAGCTTGGGGGGCTATCCCACAGATACGCAGTATTTT. The chain employs TRBV5-1 and TRBJ2-3; the D gene could be TRBD1 or TRBD2 (6 bases each). The CDR3 runs to 15 residues. CDR1 SGHRS and CDR2 YFSETQ come from the germline V gene. The whole variable domain, filled in from reference TRBV5-1 and TRBJ2-3, reads KAGVTQTPRYLIKTRGQQVTLSCSPISGHRSVSWYQQTPGQGLQFLFEYFSETQRNKGNFPGRFSGRQFSNSRSEMNVSTLELGDSALYLCAGSLGGYPTDTQYFGPGTRLTVL.

The chain uses TRBV7-2 and TRBJ1-2; no clear D gene. The length of the CDR3 is 14 residues. The V end was cut by 5 bases, the J end by 1 base, with 11 bases between. The germline gives CDR1 SGHTA, CDR2 FQGNSA. CDR3 region: CASSPEGSNYGYTF. The CDR3 nucleotides read TGTGCCAGCAGCCCAGAGGGTAGTAACTATGGCTACACCTTC.

This clonotype was counted many times. This rearrangement joins TRBV20-1 to TRBJ2-1, with 10 bases identical to TRBD2. CDR1 is DFQATT and CDR2 is SNEGSKA in the germline V gene (reference sequence). V was clipped by 5 bases and J by 0 bases; unmatched bases: 10. The CDR3 sequence is 17 residues long. CDR3 sequence reads: CSAERGGVASSYNEQFF. The CDR3 DNA reads as TGCAGTGCTGAGCGGGGGGGCGTCGCTAGCTCCTACAATGAGCAGTTCTTC.

The V gene is TRBV20-1, the J gene TRBJ2-5; D is possibly TRBD2 (6 bases). CDR3 length: 15 residues. Germline loops: CDR1 DFQATT, CDR2 SNEGSKA (reference sequence). This CDR3 reads CSAKMTRTPPGEQYF. Written as DNA, the CDR3 is TGCAGCGCGAAAATGACCCGGACCCCTCCGGGGGAGCAGTACTTC.

This clonotype was seen many times. V and J are TRBV20-1 and TRBJ2-7; a possible D gene is TRBD1 (7 bases). The CDR3 is made up of 15 amino acids. The germline V gene encodes CDR1 DFQATT and CDR2 SNEGSKA (reference sequence). V was clipped by 6 bases and J by 3 bases, with 21 bases between them. The CDR3 sequence: CSAKAVAGGLYEQYF. The DNA of the CDR3 is TGCAGTGCCAAAGCGGTGGCAGGGGGACTCTACGAGCAGTACTTC.

The chain uses TRBV6-2 or TRBV6-3 and TRBJ2-7, with TRBD2 matching over 7 bases. Looked up from germline, CDR1 is MNHEY and CDR2 is SVGEGT. There are 15 residues in the CDR3. After removal of 6 bases from V and 4 bases from J, the junction contained 12 bases not matched to a gene. The CDR3 DNA sequence: TGTGCCAGCAGGGAGACGGGGGGATTCGTTTACGAGCAGTACTTC. Translating gives CASRETGGFVYEQYF.

V gene TRBV14 combines with J gene TRBJ1-6; a weak D match, TRBD1 (5 bases). The V and J ends lost 0 bases and 10 bases respectively, with 13 bases between them. The CDR3 consists of 15 residues. Germline-derived CDR1 and CDR2 are SGHDN and FVKESK. The CDR3 is CASSQDPRGWSPLHF. The CDR3 DNA follows: TGTGCCAGCAGCCAAGATCCTAGGGGTTGGTCACCCCTCCACTTT.

The J gene is TRBJ1-2, the V gene TRBV30; maybe TRBD1 (6 bases). Germline V gene data show CDR1 as GTSNPN and CDR2 as SVGIG (reference sequence). The ends were cut back, 5 bases at V and 8 bases at J, with 18 bases in the middle. The length of the CDR3 is 13 residues. The CDR3 nucleotides are TGTGCCTGGGGGGACACAAGGACGCGCGGCTACACCTTC. As protein: CAWGDTRTRGYTF. The full variable domain, completed using reference TRBV30 and TRBJ1-2, is SQTIHQWPATLVQPVGSPLSLECTVEGTSNPNLYWYRQAAGRGLQLLFYSVGIGQISSEVPQNLSASRPQDRQFILSSKKLLLSDSGFYLCAWGDTRTRGYTFGSGTRLTVV.

This clonotype showed up many times. This chain uses TRBV5-1 with TRBJ1-4; TRBD1 aligns across 7 bases. The length of the CDR3 is 16 residues. V shed 2 bases and J 0 bases; nucleotides not matched to a gene: 4. The V gene's germline CDR1 is SGHRS and CDR2 YFSETQ. The CDR3 protein is CASSFGTVATNEKLFF. In nucleotides, the CDR3 is TGCGCCAGCAGCTTCGGGACAGTAGCAACTAATGAAAAACTGTTTTTT.

The V gene is TRBV20-1, the J gene TRBJ2-1, with no clear D. The CDR3 totals 13 residues. CDR1 is DFQATT, CDR2 SNEGSKA, per germline (reference sequence). Trimming took 5 bases from V and 5 from J, leaving 13 bases between them. CDR3 in DNA: TGCAGTGCTTACTCAACAAGAGACAATGAGCAGTTCTTC. Translation: CSAYSTRDNEQFF.

With respect to this clonotype: A read error may be the cause here, since a much bigger clone is one base away. The chain couples TRBV6-2 or TRBV6-3 to TRBJ1-5, with a weak D call TRBD1 (5 bases). This CDR3 spans 19 amino acids. CDR1 MNHEY and CDR2 SVGEGT come from the germline V gene. The CDR3 DNA sequence: TGTGCCAGCACCGCACTCAGAGTCGAAGGCGGGGGTAGTTATCAGGCCCAGCATTTT. This gives the protein CASTALRVEGGGSYQAQHF.